This is a list of T cell receptor beta chains from one sample in a study of control samples from healthy donors and cancer patients. Produced via immunoSEQ multiplex PCR; TCRdb's table is partial and in-frame only. The sample holds 130,000 or so clones; around 92% are singletons and the top ten take more than 6.5%. What was sequenced was PBMCs. The receptors derive from a man over 45 with head and neck cancer. Both conserved end residues are part of each CDR3. Fields, in order: D gene, J gene, CDR3 length, V gene, clone size, CDR3 protein, CDR3 DNA. D genes are given only for firm matches. Where a row states a size, it is once, few, many or the class of an expanded clone; other rows omit it.

d_gene: TRBD1; j_gene: TRBJ1-2; len: 16; v_gene: TRBV4-1; abundance: -; CDR3aa: CASSQDRGALLYGYTF; CDR3nt: TGCGCCAGCAGCCAAGACAGGGGGGCCCTCCTCTATGGCTACACCTTC
d_gene: -; j_gene: TRBJ1-4; len: 14; v_gene: TRBV6-5; abundance: -; CDR3aa: CASSSSDSNEKLFF; CDR3nt: TGTGCCAGCAGTTCTTCAGACAGTAATGAAAAACTGTTTTTT
d_gene: TRBD2; j_gene: TRBJ2-7; len: 16; v_gene: TRBV30; abundance: -; CDR3aa: CAWSRSLSGSNYEQYF; CDR3nt: TGTGCCTGGAGCCGATCCCTAAGCGGGAGTAACTACGAGCAGTACTTC
d_gene: -; j_gene: TRBJ1-2; len: 14; v_gene: TRBV28; abundance: -; CDR3aa: CASSTTGHVYGYTF; CDR3nt: TGTGCCAGCAGTACCACAGGGCACGTCTATGGCTACACCTTC
d_gene: -; j_gene: TRBJ1-2; len: 13; v_gene: TRBV12-3/TRBV12-4; abundance: few; CDR3aa: CASSLVSGFGYTF; CDR3nt: TGTGCCAGCAGTTTAGTGTCAGGGTTCGGCTACACCTTC
d_gene: -; j_gene: TRBJ2-1; len: 15; v_gene: TRBV11-3; abundance: -; CDR3aa: CASSAPRGAHNEQFF; CDR3nt: TGTGCCAGCAGCGCCCCCCGCGGGGCCCACAATGAGCAGTTCTTC
d_gene: -; j_gene: TRBJ2-2; len: 16; v_gene: TRBV2; abundance: many; CDR3aa: CASIPSNGLNTGELFF; CDR3nt: TGTGCCAGCATTCCTAGTAACGGCCTGAACACCGGGGAGCTGTTTTTT
d_gene: -; j_gene: TRBJ2-7; len: 15; v_gene: TRBV3-1/TRBV3-2; abundance: -; CDR3aa: CASSQDVTGVYEQYF; CDR3nt: TGTGCCAGCAGCCAAGATGTTACGGGGGTCTACGAGCAGTACTTC
d_gene: -; j_gene: TRBJ1-5; len: 13; v_gene: TRBV29-1; abundance: -; CDR3aa: CSVEFVSGQPQHF; CDR3nt: TGCAGCGTTGAATTTGTATCCGGTCAGCCCCAGCATTTT
d_gene: -; j_gene: TRBJ1-1; len: 12; v_gene: TRBV29-1; abundance: -; CDR3aa: CSVEDGGFEAFF; CDR3nt: TGCAGCGTTGAAGATGGTGGATTTGAAGCTTTCTTT
d_gene: -; j_gene: TRBJ1-5; len: 14; v_gene: TRBV9; abundance: -; CDR3aa: CASSVAPTEQPQHF; CDR3nt: TGTGCCAGCAGCGTAGCCCCCACGGAGCAGCCCCAGCATTTT
d_gene: -; j_gene: TRBJ1-2; len: 16; v_gene: TRBV6-6; abundance: -; CDR3aa: CASSYSGRRSGGGYTF; CDR3nt: TGTGCCAGCAGTTACTCGGGACGGAGGAGTGGTGGTGGCTACACCTTC